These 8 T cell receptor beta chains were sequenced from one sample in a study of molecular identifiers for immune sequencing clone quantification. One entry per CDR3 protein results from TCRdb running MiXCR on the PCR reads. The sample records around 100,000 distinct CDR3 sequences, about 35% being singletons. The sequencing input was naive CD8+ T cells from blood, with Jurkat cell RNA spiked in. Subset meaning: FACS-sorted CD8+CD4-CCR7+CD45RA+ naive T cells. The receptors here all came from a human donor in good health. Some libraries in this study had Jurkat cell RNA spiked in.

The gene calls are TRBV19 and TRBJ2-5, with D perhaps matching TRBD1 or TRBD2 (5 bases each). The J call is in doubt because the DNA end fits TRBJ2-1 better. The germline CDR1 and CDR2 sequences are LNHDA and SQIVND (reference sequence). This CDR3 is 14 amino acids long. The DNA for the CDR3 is TGTGCCAGTAGTATCCCAGGGAGCCAAGAGACACAGTTCTTC. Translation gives CASSIPGSQETQFF.

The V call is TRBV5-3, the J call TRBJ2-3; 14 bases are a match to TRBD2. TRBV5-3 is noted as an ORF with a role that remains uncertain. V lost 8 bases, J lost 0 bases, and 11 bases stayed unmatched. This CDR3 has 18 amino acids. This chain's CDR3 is CASSPTSGGASSTDTQYF. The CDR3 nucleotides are TGTGCCAGCAGCCCGACTAGCGGGGGGGCGTCTAGCACAGATACGCAGTATTTT.

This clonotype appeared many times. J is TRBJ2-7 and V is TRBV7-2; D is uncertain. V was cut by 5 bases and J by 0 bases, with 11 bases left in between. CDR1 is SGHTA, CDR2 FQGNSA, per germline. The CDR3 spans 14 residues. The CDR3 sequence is CASSPPSPSYEQYF. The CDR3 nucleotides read TGTGCCAGCAGCCCCCCATCGCCCTCCTACGAGCAGTACTTC.

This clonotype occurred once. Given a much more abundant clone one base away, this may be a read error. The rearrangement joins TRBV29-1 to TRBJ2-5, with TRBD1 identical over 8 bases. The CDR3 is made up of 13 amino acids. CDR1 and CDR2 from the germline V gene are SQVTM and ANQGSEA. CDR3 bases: TGCAGCGTTGAGGACAGGGACCAAGAGCCCCAGTACTTC. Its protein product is CSVEDRDQEPQYF.

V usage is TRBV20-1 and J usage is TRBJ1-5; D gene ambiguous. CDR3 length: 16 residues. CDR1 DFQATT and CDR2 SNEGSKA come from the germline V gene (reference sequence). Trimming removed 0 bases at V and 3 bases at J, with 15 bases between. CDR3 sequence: CSAREDRLPVNQPQHF. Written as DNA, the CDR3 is TGCAGTGCTAGAGAAGATAGGCTGCCAGTCAATCAGCCCCAGCATTTT.

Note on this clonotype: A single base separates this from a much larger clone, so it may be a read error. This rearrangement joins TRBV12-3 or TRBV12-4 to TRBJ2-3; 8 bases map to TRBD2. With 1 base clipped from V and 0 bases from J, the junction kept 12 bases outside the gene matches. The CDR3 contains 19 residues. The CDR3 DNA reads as TGTGCCAGCAGTTTAGAATTGAGCGGGAGCTCAAAAAGCACAGATACGCAGTATTTT. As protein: CASSLELSGSSKSTDTQYF.

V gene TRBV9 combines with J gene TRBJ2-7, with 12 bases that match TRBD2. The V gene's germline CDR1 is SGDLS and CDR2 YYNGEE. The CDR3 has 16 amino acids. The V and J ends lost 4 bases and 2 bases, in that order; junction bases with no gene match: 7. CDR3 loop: CASSQSSGRATYEQYF. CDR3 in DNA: TGTGCCAGCAGCCAATCTAGCGGGAGGGCGACCTACGAGCAGTACTTC.

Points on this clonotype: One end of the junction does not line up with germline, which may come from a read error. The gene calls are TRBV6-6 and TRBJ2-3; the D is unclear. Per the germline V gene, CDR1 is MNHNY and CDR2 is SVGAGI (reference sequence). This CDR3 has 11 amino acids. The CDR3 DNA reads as TGTGCCAGCAGTTACCCAGATACGCGGTATTTT. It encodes CASSYPDTRYF.